Shown below are 6 T cell receptor beta chains from a single sample sequenced in a study of blood T cell repertoires in COVID-19. Sequencing was performed with immunoSEQ multiplex PCR; in TCRdb, only in-frame clones are kept and a portion is missing. Of roughly 330,000 clones listed, more than 75% were seen once; the top ten hold approximately 1.5%. The sample consisted of peripheral blood. The source is a woman between 50 and 59 years old with acute or convalescent COVID-19.

The CDR3 DNA is TGTGCCAGCAGCTCCATGGACAGGGTTGGAGGCTACACCTTC. Residues: CASSSMDRVGGYTF. The chain recombines TRBV5-4 with TRBJ1-2; TRBD1 matches 8 bases. The CDR3 runs to 14 residues. After removal of 3 bases from V and 8 bases from J, the junction contained 9 bases not matched to a gene. Germline V gives CDR1 SGHNT, CDR2 YYREEE (reference sequence).

About this clone: Other nucleotide sequences in the sample specify the same CDR3. The chain recombines TRBV3-1 (or the pseudogene TRBV3-2) with TRBJ2-7; TRBD2 might be the D (5 bases). Germline V lookup: CDR1 LGHDT, CDR2 YNNKEL (reference sequence). Trimming took off 3 bases at V and 7 bases at J, with 7 bases between the two ends. The CDR3 covers 11 residues. In nucleotides, the CDR3 is TGTGCCAGCAGCCAGAGCGGAGAGCAGTACTTC. Residues: CASSQSGEQYF.

This clone was observed a few times. The V gene is TRBV18, the J gene TRBJ1-1; the match to TRBD1 covers 8 bases. The V and J ends lost 3 bases and 8 bases, in that order; junction bases with no gene match: 11. Germline V gene lookup returns CDR1 KGHSH and CDR2 LQKENI. The CDR3 totals 15 residues. The DNA for the CDR3 is TGTGCCAGCTCACCCCTTAAAGTAGGGGACAGGGAAGCTTTCTTT. Its protein is CASSPLKVGDREAFF.

This sequence joins TRBV24-1 and TRBJ2-1, with D unclear. Germline V gene data show CDR1 as KGHDR and CDR2 as SFDVKD. The CDR3 extends over 15 amino acids. V was clipped by 10 bases and J by 7 bases, with 22 bases between them. CDR3: CATTSSVMGGNEQFF. Here the CDR3 DNA reads TGTGCCACGACAAGCTCGGTTATGGGTGGGAATGAGCAGTTCTTC.

This clone came up a few times. In nucleotides, the CDR3 is TGCGCCAGCAGCCAAGAAAGCCCAGGGGCGGGAGAAGGGCTAGCCAAAAACATTCAGTACTTC. Translating gives CASSQESPGAGEGLAKNIQYF. The chain has TRBV4-1 and TRBJ2-4, with D tentatively TRBD2 (7 bases). The CDR3 contains 21 residues. The V and J ends lost 0 bases and 0 bases respectively, with 24 bases between them. Germline V gene lookup returns CDR1 MGHRA and CDR2 YSYEKL.

The rearrangement joins TRBV29-1 to TRBJ1-4; unclear D gene. The CDR3 covers 13 residues. Trimming pared 7 bases from V and 8 bases from J, leaving 17 bases between. Germline CDR1 is SQVTM and CDR2 is ANQGSEA. The CDR3 here is CSARTIPIEKLFF. The DNA of the CDR3 is TGCAGCGCCAGAACAATTCCAATCGAAAAACTGTTTTTT.